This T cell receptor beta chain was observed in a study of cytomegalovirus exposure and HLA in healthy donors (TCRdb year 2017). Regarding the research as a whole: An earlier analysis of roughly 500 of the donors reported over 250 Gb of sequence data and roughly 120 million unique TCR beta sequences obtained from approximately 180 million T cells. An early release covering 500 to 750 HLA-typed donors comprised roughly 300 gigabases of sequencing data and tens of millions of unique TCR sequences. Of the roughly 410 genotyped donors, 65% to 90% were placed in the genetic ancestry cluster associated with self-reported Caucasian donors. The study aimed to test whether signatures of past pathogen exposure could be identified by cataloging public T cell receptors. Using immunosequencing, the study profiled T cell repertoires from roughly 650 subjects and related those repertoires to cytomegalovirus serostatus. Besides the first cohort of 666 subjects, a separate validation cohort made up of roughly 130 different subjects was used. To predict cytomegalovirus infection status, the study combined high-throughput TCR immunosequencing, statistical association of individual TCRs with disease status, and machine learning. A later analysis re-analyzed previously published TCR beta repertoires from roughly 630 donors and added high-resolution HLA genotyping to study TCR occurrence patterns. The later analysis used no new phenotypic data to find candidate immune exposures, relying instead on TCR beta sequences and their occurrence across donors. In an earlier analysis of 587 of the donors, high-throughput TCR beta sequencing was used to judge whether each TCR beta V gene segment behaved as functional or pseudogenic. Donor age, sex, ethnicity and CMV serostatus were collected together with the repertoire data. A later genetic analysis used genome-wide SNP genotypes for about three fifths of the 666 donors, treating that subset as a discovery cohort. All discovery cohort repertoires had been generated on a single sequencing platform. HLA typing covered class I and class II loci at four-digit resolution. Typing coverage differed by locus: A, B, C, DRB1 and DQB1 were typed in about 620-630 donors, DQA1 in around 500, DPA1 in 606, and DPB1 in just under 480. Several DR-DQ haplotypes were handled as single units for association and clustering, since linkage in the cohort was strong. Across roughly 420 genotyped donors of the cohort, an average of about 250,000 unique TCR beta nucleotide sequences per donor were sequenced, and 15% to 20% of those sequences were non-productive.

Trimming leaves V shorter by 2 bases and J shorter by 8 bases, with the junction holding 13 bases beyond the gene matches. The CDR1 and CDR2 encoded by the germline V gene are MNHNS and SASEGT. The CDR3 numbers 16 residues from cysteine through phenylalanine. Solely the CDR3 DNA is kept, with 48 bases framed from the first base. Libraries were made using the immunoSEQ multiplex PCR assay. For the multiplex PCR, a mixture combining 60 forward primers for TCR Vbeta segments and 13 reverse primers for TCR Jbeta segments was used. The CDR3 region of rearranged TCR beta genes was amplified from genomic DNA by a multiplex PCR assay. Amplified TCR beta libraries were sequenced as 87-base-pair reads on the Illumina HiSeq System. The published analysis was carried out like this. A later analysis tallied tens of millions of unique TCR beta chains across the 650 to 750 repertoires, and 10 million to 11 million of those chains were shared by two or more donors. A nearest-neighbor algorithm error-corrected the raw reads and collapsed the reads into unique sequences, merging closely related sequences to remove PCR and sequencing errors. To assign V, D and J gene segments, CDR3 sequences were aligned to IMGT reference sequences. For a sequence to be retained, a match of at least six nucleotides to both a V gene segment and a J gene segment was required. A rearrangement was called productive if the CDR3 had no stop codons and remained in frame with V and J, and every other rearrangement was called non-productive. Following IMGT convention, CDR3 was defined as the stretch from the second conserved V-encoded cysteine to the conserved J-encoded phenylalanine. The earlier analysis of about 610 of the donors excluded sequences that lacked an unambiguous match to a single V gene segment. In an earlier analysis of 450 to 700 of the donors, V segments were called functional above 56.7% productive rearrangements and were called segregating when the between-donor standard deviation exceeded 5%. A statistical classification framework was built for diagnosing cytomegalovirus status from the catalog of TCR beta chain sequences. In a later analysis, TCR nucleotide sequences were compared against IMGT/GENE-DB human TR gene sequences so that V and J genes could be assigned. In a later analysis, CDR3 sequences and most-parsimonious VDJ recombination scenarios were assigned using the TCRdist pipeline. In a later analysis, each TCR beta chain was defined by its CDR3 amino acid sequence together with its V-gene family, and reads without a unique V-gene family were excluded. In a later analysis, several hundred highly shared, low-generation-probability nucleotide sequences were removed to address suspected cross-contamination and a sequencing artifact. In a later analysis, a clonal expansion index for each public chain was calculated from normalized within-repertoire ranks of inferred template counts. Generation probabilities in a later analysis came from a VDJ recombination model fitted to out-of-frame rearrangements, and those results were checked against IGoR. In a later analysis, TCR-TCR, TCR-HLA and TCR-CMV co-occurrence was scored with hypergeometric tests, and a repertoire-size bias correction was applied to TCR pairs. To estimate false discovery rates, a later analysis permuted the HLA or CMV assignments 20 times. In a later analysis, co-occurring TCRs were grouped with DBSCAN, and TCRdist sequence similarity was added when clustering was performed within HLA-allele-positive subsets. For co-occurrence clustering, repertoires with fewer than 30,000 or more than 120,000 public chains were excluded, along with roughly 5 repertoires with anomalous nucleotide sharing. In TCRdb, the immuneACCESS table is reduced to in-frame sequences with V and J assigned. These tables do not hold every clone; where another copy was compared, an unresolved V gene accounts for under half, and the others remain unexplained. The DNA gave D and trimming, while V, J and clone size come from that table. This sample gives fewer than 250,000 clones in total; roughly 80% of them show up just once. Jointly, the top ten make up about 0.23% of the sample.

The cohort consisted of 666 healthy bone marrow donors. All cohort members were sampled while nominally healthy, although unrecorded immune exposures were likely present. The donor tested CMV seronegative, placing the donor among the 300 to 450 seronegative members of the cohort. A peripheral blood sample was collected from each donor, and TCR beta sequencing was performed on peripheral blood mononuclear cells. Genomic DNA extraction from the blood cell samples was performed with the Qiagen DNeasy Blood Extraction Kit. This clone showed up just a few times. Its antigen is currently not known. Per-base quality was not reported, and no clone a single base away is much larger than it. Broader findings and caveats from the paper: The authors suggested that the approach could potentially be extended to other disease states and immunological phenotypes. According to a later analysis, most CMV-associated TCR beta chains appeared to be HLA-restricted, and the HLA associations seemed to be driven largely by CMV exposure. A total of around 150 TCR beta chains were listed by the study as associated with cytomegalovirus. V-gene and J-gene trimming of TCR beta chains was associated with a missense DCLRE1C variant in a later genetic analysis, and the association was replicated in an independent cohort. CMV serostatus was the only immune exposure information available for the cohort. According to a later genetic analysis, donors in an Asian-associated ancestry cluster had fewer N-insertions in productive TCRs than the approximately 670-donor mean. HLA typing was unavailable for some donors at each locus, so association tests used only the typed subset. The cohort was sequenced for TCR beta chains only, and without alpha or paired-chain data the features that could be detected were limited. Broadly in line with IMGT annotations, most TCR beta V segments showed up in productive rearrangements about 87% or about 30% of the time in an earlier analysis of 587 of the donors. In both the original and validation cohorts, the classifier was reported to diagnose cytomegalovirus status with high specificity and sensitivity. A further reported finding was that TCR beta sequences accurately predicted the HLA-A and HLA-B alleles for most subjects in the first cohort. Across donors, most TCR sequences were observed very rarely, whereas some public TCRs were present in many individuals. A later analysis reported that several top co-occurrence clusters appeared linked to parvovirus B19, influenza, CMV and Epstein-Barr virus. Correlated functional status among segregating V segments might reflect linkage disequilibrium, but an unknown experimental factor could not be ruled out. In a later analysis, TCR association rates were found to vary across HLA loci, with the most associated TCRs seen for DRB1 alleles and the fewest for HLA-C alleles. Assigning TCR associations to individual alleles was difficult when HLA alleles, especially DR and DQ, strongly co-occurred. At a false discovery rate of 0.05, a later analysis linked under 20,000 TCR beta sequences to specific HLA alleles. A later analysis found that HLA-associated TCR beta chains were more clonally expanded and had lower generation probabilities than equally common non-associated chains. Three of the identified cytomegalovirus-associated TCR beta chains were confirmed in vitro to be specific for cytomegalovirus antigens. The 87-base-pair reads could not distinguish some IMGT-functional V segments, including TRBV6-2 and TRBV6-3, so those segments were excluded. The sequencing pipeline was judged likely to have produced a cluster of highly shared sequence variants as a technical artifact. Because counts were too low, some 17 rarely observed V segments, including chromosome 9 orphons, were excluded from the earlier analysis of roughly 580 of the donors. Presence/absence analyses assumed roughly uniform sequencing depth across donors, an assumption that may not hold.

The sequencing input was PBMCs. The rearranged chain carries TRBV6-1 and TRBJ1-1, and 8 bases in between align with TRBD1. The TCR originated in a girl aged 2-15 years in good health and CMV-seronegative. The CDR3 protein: CASSEWAGGLSKEAFF. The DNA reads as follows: TGTGCCAGCAGTGAATGGGCAGGGGGCTTAAGTAAAGAAGCTTTCTTT.